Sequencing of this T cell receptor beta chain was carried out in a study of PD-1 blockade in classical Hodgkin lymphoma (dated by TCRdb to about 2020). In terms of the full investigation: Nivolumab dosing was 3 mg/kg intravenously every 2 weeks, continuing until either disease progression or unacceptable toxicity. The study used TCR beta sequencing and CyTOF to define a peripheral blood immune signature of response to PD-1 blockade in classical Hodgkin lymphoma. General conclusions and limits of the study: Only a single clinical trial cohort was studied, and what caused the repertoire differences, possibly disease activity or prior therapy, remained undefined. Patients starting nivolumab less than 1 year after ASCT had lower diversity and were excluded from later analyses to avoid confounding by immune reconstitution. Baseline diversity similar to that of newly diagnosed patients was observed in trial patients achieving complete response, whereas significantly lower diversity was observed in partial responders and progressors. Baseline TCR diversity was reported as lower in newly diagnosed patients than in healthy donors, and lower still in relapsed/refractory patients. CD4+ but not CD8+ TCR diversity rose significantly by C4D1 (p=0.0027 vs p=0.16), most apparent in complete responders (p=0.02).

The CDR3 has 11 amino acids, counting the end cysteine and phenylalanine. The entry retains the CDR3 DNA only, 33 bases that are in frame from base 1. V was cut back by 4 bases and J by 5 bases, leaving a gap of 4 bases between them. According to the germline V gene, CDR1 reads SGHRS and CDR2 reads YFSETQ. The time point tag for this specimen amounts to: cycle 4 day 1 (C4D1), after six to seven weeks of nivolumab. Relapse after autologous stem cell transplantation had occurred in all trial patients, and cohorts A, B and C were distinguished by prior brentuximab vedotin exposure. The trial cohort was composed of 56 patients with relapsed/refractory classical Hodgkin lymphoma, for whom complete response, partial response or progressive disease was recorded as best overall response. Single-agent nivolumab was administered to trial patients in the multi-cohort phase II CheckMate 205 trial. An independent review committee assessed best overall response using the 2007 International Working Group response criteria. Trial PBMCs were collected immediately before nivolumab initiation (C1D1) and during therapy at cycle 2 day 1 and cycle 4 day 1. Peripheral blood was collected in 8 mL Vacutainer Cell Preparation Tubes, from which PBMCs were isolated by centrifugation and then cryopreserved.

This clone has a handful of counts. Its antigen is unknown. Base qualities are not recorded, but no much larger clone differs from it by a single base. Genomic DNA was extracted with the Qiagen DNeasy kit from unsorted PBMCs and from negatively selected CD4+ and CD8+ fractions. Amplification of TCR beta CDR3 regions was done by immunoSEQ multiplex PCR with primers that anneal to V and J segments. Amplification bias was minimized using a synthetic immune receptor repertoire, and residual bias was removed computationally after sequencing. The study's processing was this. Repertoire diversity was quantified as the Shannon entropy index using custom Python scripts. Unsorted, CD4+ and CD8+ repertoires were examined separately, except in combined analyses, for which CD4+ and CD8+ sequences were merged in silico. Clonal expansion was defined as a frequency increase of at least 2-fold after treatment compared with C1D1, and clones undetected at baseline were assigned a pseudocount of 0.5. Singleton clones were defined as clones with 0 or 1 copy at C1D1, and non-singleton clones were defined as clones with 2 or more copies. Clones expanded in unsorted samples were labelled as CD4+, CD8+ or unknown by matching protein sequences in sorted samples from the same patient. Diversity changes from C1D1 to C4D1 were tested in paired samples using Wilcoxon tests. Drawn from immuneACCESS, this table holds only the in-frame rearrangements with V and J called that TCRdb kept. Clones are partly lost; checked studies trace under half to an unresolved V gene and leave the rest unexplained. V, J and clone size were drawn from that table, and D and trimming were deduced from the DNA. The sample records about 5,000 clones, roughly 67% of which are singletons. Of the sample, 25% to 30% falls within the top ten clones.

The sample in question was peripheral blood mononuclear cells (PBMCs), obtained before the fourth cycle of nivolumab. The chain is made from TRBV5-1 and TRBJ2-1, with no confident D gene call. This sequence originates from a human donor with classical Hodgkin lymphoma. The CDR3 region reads CASSQNNEQFF. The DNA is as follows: TGCGCCAGCAGCCAGAACAATGAGCAGTTCTTC.